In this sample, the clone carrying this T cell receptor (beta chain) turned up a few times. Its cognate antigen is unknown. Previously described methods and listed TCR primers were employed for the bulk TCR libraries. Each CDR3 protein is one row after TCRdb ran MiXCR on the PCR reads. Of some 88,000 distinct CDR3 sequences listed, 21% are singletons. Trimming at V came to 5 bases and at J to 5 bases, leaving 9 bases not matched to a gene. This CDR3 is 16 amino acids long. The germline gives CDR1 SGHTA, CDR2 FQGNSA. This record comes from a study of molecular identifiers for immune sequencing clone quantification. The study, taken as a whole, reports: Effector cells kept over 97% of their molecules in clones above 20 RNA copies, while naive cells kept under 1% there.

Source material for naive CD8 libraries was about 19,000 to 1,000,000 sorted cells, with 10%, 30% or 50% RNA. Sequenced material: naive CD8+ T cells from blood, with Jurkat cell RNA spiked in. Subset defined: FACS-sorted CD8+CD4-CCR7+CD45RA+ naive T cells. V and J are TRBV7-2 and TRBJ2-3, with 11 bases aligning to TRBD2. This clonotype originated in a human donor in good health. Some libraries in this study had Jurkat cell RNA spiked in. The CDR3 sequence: CASSVLAGGAGDTQYF. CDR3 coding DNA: TGTGCCAGCAGCGTGCTAGCGGGGGGAGCGGGAGATACGCAGTATTTT.